A selection of T cell receptor beta chains follows, all from one sample in a study of blood T cell repertoires in COVID-19. The repertoire was sequenced with immunoSEQ multiplex PCR; TCRdb's copy has only in-frame clones and lacks some. The table records roughly 350,000 clones, around 87% of them present only once. The specimen sequenced was peripheral blood. Receptors were obtained from a woman aged 25 to 39 with COVID-19, enrolled during active disease. The CDR3 runs from the conserved cysteine through the conserved F or W. The D gene is left open where the match is weak. Expanded clones are given a class, and other clones once, few, many or no size at all.

CDR3: CASSPSQIQETQYF; DNA: TGCGCCAGCAGCCCGTCACAAATACAAGAGACCCAGTACTTC; size: -; D: -; J: TRBJ2-5; V: TRBV5-1
CDR3: CASSQEHGNTIYF; DNA: TGTGCCAGCAGCCAAGAACATGGAAACACCATATATTTT; size: -; D: -; J: TRBJ1-3; V: TRBV4-2
CDR3: CASSLDAAGNEQYF; DNA: TGTGCCAGCAGCTTAGACGCGGCAGGGAACGAGCAGTACTTC; size: -; D: -; J: TRBJ2-7; V: TRBV11-2
CDR3: CASSLRAGTQYF; DNA: TGTGCCAGCAGTTTAAGGGCGGGGACCCAGTACTTC; size: -; D: -; J: TRBJ2-5; V: TRBV6-5
CDR3: CASSPPADNYGYTF; DNA: TGTGCCAGCTCACCACCGGCGGATAACTATGGCTACACCTTC; size: -; D: -; J: TRBJ1-2; V: TRBV18
CDR3: CATSSPGLAGSFQYF; DNA: TGTGCCACCAGCAGCCCGGGACTAGCGGGATCTTTTCAGTACTTC; size: -; D: TRBD2; J: TRBJ2-4; V: TRBV15
CDR3: CASSQALAGRDEQFF; DNA: TGCGCCAGCAGCCAAGCACTAGCGGGACGGGATGAGCAGTTCTTC; size: -; D: TRBD2; J: TRBJ2-1; V: TRBV4-3
CDR3: CASSFLGQRVGYGYTF; DNA: TGTGCCAGCAGCTTCCTGGGGCAACGGGTAGGCTATGGCTACACCTTC; size: -; D: -; J: TRBJ1-2; V: TRBV7-8
CDR3: CASSLYPGMNTEAFF; DNA: TGTGCCAGCAGTTTATATCCAGGGATGAACACTGAAGCTTTCTTT; size: -; D: -; J: TRBJ1-1; V: TRBV27
CDR3: CATSQGLSTDTQYF; DNA: TGTGCCACGTCTCAGGGACTAAGCACAGATACGCAGTATTTT; size: -; D: TRBD2; J: TRBJ2-3; V: TRBV24-1
CDR3: CASSLVAASTDTQYF; DNA: TGCGCCAGCAGCTTGGTCGCGGCAAGCACAGATACGCAGTATTTT; size: -; D: -; J: TRBJ2-3; V: TRBV5-1
CDR3: CAWSGASGSLNEQFF; DNA: TGTGCCTGGAGTGGGGCTAGCGGGAGTTTGAATGAGCAGTTCTTC; size: -; D: TRBD2; J: TRBJ2-1; V: TRBV30
CDR3: CASSFLEAETQYF; DNA: TGTGCCAGCAGCTTTCTCGAGGCAGAGACCCAGTACTTC; size: -; D: -; J: TRBJ2-5; V: TRBV5-8
CDR3: CASSEGVTGGYEQYF; DNA: TGTGCCAGCAGTGAAGGGGTGACAGGGGGCTACGAGCAGTACTTC; size: -; D: TRBD1; J: TRBJ2-7; V: TRBV2
CDR3: CASSLPQASGSNEQFF; DNA: TGTGCCAGCAGTCTCCCCCAAGCTAGCGGGAGTAATGAGCAGTTCTTC; size: -; D: TRBD2; J: TRBJ2-1; V: TRBV28
CDR3: CASGAGTGELFF; DNA: TGCGCCAGCGGCGCGGGGACCGGGGAGCTGTTTTTT; size: many; D: -; J: TRBJ2-2; V: TRBV10-1
CDR3: CASSQYGTGDTYEQYF; DNA: TGCGCCAGCAGCCAATATGGGACGGGAGATACGTACGAGCAGTACTTC; size: -; D: -; J: TRBJ2-7; V: TRBV4-1
CDR3: CASSQRVRGDTQYF; DNA: TGCGCCAGCAGCCAAAGGGTTAGGGGGGATACGCAGTATTTT; size: -; D: -; J: TRBJ2-3; V: TRBV4-3
CDR3: CASSLRARDRASDGGYTF; DNA: TGCGCCAGCAGCTTACGAGCCCGGGACAGGGCTTCTGATGGTGGCTACACCTTC; size: -; D: TRBD1; J: TRBJ1-2; V: TRBV5-1
CDR3: CASSLGQGGNTIYF; DNA: TGCGCCAGCAGCCTCGGACAGGGGGGAAACACCATATATTTT; size: -; D: TRBD1; J: TRBJ1-3; V: TRBV5-1
CDR3: CATSRDAGDSTYEQYF; DNA: TGTGCCACCAGCAGAGATGCCGGGGACTCAACGTACGAGCAGTACTTC; size: -; D: -; J: TRBJ2-7; V: TRBV15
CDR3: CASSPRLAGGRGTDTQYF; DNA: TGCGCCAGCAGCCCCAGACTAGCGGGAGGTCGCGGAACAGATACGCAGTATTTT; size: -; D: TRBD2; J: TRBJ2-3; V: TRBV5-1
CDR3: CASSEGGEEAFF; DNA: TGTGCCAGCAGTGAGGGGGGGGAAGAAGCTTTCTTT; size: -; D: -; J: TRBJ1-1; V: TRBV6-1
CDR3: CASSFGQVPRSYEQYF; DNA: TGTGCCAGCAGCTTCGGACAGGTCCCCAGGTCCTACGAGCAGTACTTC; size: few; D: TRBD1; J: TRBJ2-7; V: TRBV7-9
CDR3: CASSFRGTEAFF; DNA: TGTGCCAGCAGCTTTCGGGGCACTGAAGCTTTCTTT; size: -; D: -; J: TRBJ1-1; V: TRBV5-5
CDR3: CASSQDGSHEQYF; DNA: TGCGCCAGCAGCCAAGACGGGTCCCACGAGCAGTACTTC; size: -; D: -; J: TRBJ2-7; V: TRBV4-3
CDR3: CASGPGTGRTDTQYF; DNA: TGTGCCAGTGGACCCGGGACAGGGCGAACAGATACGCAGTATTTT; size: -; D: TRBD1; J: TRBJ2-3; V: TRBV19
CDR3: CATSALLVGRDTDTQYF; DNA: TGTGCCACCAGTGCCCTCCTAGTCGGGAGGGACACAGATACGCAGTATTTT; size: -; D: TRBD2; J: TRBJ2-3; V: TRBV24-1
CDR3: CARSGGSDTEAFF; DNA: TGTGCCAGATCGGGGGGGTCGGACACTGAAGCTTTCTTT; size: -; D: -; J: TRBJ1-1; V: TRBV2
CDR3: CASSLVALLSDTQYF; DNA: TGTGCCAGCAGCTTAGTGGCCCTCTTGTCAGATACGCAGTATTTT; size: -; D: -; J: TRBJ2-3; V: TRBV7-6
CDR3: CASRQLQGRYGELFF; DNA: TGTGCCAGCAGACAATTACAGGGCCGGTACGGGGAGCTGTTTTTT; size: -; D: -; J: TRBJ2-2; V: TRBV7-8
CDR3: CASSPGLGSYEQYF; DNA: TGTGCCAGCAGCCCGGGACTAGGATCCTACGAGCAGTACTTC; size: -; D: TRBD2; J: TRBJ2-7; V: TRBV5-6
CDR3: CASSHRDRGTEQYF; DNA: TGTGCCAGCAGCCACCGGGACAGGGGAACCGAGCAGTACTTC; size: -; D: TRBD1; J: TRBJ2-7; V: TRBV7-2
CDR3: CASSVSGRASEQYF; DNA: TGTGCCAGCAGTGTTAGCGGGAGGGCCAGCGAGCAGTACTTC; size: -; D: TRBD2; J: TRBJ2-7; V: TRBV2
CDR3: CASSVDPSGRDEQFF; DNA: TGTGCCAGCAGCGTAGACCCTAGCGGGAGGGACGAGCAGTTCTTC; size: -; D: TRBD2; J: TRBJ2-1; V: TRBV9
CDR3: CASSPRNQPQHF; DNA: TGTGCCAGCAGTCCTCGGAATCAGCCCCAGCATTTT; size: -; D: -; J: TRBJ1-5; V: TRBV12-3/TRBV12-4
CDR3: CASSPLRGVTEAFF; DNA: TGTGCCAGCTCACCCCTCAGGGGGGTGACTGAAGCTTTCTTT; size: -; D: TRBD1; J: TRBJ1-1; V: TRBV18
CDR3: CAISSFSRRDRSTDTQYF; DNA: TGTGCCATCAGTTCCTTCAGTCGCCGGGACAGAAGCACAGATACGCAGTATTTT; size: -; D: TRBD1; J: TRBJ2-3; V: TRBV10-3
CDR3: CASSPLSGSTDTQYF; DNA: TGTGCCAGCAGCCCACTGAGCGGGAGCACAGATACGCAGTATTTT; size: -; D: -; J: TRBJ2-3; V: TRBV7-9
CDR3: CASGGRYGYTF; DNA: TGTGCCAGCGGGGGGAGGTATGGCTACACCTTC; size: -; D: -; J: TRBJ1-2; V: TRBV28
CDR3: CAWDQGGRTEAFF; DNA: TGTGCCTGGGACCAGGGGGGCAGGACTGAAGCTTTCTTT; size: -; D: TRBD1; J: TRBJ1-1; V: TRBV30
CDR3: CASSPRGGETQYF; DNA: TGTGCCAGTAGTCCCCGCGGGGGGGAGACCCAGTACTTC; size: -; D: TRBD2; J: TRBJ2-5; V: TRBV19
CDR3: CASTPGGQGNTEAFF; DNA: TGTGCCAGCACTCCTGGAGGACAGGGGAACACTGAAGCTTTCTTT; size: -; D: TRBD1; J: TRBJ1-1; V: TRBV28
CDR3: CASSAEGAQPQHF; DNA: TGTGCCAGCAGCGCCGAGGGGGCTCAGCCCCAGCATTTT; size: -; D: TRBD1; J: TRBJ1-5; V: TRBV25-1
CDR3: CAIRGDRGNEKLFF; DNA: TGTGCCATCAGAGGGGACAGAGGAAATGAAAAACTGTTTTTT; size: -; D: TRBD1; J: TRBJ1-4; V: TRBV10-3
CDR3: CAISESELAGNEQYF; DNA: TGTGCCATCAGTGAGTCCGAACTAGCGGGAAACGAGCAGTACTTC; size: -; D: TRBD2; J: TRBJ2-7; V: TRBV10-3
CDR3: CASPIEGTQYF; DNA: TGTGCCAGCCCCATCGAGGGTACGCAGTATTTT; size: -; D: -; J: TRBJ2-3; V: TRBV27
CDR3: CASSSGTGDEKLFF; DNA: TGTGCCAGCAGTTCCGGGACAGGGGATGAAAAACTGTTTTTT; size: few; D: TRBD1; J: TRBJ1-4; V: TRBV28
CDR3: CASSPGGRREQYF; DNA: TGTGCCAGCTCACCAGGGGGCCGTCGTGAGCAGTACTTC; size: -; D: -; J: TRBJ2-7; V: TRBV18
CDR3: CASSEGTGADTGELFF; DNA: TGTGCCAGCAGCGAGGGGACAGGGGCAGACACCGGGGAGCTGTTTTTT; size: -; D: TRBD1; J: TRBJ2-2; V: TRBV9
CDR3: CASSIGGQGETQYF; DNA: TGTGCCAGTAGTATAGGTGGGCAGGGGGAGACCCAGTACTTC; size: -; D: -; J: TRBJ2-5; V: TRBV19